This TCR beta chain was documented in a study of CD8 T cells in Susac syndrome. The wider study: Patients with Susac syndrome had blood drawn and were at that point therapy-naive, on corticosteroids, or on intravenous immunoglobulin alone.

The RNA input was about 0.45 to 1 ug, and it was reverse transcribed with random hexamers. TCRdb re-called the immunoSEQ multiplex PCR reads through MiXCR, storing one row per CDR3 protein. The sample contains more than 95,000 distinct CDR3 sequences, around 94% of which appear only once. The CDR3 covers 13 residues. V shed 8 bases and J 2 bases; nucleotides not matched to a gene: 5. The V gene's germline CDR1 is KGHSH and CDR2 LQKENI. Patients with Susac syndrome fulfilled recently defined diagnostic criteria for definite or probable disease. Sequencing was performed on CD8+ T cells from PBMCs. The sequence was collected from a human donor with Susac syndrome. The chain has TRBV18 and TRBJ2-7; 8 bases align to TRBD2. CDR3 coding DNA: TGTGCCAGCCGGAGCGGGGGCCCCTACGAGCAGTACTTC. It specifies CASRSGGPYEQYF.